This TCR beta chain was profiled in a study of cytomegalovirus exposure and HLA in healthy donors. Comments on this clone: Its target is not known.

Both 60 Vbeta primers and 13 Jbeta primers went into the PCR. Measured with immunoSEQ multiplex PCR; TCRdb has only the in-frame clones, and not every one. The sample has nearly 65,000 clones; 73% are singletons. This CDR3 has 14 amino acids. Germline loops: CDR1 SGHRS, CDR2 YFSETQ. V lost 4 bases and J lost 9; bases outside the gene matches: 10. Overall study findings and caveats: In a later analysis, TCR association rates varied by HLA locus: DRB1 most, HLA-C fewest. According to reports, the classifier identified cytomegalovirus status with high specificity and sensitivity.

What was sequenced was PBMCs. This chain connects TRBV5-1 to TRBJ2-1; 7 nucleotides align to TRBD2. The source of this sequence is a man between 50 and 59 years old in good health and CMV-seronegative. The CDR3 sequence: CASSVDRGDTEQFF. CDR3 coding DNA: TGCGCCAGCAGCGTTGACCGGGGGGATACTGAGCAGTTCTTC.